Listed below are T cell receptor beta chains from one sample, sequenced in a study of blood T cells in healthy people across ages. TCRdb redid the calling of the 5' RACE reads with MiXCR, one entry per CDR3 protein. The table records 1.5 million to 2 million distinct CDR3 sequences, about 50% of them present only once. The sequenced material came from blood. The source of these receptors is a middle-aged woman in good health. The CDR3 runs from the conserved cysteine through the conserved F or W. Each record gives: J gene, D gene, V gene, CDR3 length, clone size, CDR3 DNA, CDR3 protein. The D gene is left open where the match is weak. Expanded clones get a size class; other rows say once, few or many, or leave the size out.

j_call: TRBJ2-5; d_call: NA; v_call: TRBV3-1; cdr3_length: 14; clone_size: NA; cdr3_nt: TGTGCCAGCAGCCAATATACGGGGTTGGAGACCCAGTACTTC; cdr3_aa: CASSQYTGLETQYF
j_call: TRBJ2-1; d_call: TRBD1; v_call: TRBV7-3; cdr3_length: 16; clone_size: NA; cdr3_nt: TGTGCCAGCAGCCGACAGGGCTTCGGGCCTAACAATGAGCAGTTCTTC; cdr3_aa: CASSRQGFGPNNEQFF
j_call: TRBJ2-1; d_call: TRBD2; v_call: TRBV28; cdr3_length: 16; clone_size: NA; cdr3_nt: TGTGCCAGCAGCCTCCCCCGACTAGCGGGGGGAGAAGAGCAGTTCTTC; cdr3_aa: CASSLPRLAGGEEQFF
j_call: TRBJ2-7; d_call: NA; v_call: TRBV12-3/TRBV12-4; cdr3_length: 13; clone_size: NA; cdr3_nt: TGTGCCAGCAGTGCTCGTCCGTCCTACGAGCAGTACTTC; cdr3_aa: CASSARPSYEQYF
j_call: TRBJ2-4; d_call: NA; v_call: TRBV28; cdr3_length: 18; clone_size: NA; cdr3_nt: TGTGCCAGCAGTTCTTACATCACAGGAGAACTAGCCAAAAACATTCAGTACTTC; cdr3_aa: CASSSYITGELAKNIQYF
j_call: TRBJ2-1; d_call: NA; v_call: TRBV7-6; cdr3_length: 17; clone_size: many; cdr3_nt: TGTGCCAGCAGCCTGAACCCGGGACTGGGGCCCTACAATGAGCAGTTCTTC; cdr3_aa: CASSLNPGLGPYNEQFF
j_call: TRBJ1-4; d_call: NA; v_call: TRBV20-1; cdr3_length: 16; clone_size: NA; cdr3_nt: TGCAGTGCTAGAGTACTTGGGGGGACAAAACATGAAAAACTGTTTTTT; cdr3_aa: CSARVLGGTKHEKLFF
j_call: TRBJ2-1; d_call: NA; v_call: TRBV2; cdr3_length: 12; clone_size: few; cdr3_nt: TGTGCCAGCAGGGGTGTGTACAATGAGCAGTTCTTC; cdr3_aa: CASRGVYNEQFF
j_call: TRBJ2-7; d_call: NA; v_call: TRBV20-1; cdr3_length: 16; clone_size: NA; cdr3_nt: TGCAGTGCTAGAGATCTTAGAGGCAGTAGAGCGGGCGAGCAGTACTTC; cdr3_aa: CSARDLRGSRAGEQYF
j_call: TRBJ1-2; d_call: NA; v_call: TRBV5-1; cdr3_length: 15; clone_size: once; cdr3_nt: TGCGCCAGCAGCCCCCAAATTGGACGGCCTCTTGGCTACACCTTC; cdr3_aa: CASSPQIGRPLGYTF
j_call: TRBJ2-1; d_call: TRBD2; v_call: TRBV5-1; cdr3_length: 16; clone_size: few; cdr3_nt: TGCGCCAGCAGCCCCGGGACTAGCGGCCTAGTCAATGAGCAGTTCTTC; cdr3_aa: CASSPGTSGLVNEQFF
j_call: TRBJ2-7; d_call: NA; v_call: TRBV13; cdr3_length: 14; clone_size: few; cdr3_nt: TGTGCCAGCAGCTTAAATCAGGGGTCCCACGAGCAGTACTTC; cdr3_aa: CASSLNQGSHEQYF
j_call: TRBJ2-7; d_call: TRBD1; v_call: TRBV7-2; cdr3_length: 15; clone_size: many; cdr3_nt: TGTGCCAGCAGCTTTTCGACAGGGCTGGGGTACGAGCAGTACTTC; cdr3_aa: CASSFSTGLGYEQYF
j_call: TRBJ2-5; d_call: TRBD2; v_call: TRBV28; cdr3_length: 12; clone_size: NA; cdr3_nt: TGTGCCAGCAGACGGACTAGCGCGGCTTGGTACTTC; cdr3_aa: CASRRTSAAWYF
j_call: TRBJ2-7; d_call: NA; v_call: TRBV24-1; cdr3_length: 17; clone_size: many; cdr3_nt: TGTGCCACCAGTGATTTGAACTCTGCGGCGGTGGATTGCGAGCAGTACTTC; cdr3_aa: CATSDLNSAAVDCEQYF
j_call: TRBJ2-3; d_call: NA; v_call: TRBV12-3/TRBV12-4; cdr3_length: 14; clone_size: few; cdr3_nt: TGTGCCAGCAGTCCCCCGCATCCTTCTGATACGCAGTATTTT; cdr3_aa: CASSPPHPSDTQYF
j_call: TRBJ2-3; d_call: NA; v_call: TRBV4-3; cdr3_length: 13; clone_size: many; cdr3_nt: TGCGCCAGCAGCCAAGACAGCACAGATACGCAGTATTTT; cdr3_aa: CASSQDSTDTQYF
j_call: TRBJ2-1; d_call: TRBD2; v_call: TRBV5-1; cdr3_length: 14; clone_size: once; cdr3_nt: TGCGCCAGCAGCTCCCGGGGAGGGGCCGGTGAGCAGTTCTTC; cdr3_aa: CASSSRGGAGEQFF
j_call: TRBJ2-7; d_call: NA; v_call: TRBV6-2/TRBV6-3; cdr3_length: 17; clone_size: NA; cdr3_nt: TGTGCCAGCAGCCAAATTAGCGGTCCGGGCTCAACCTACGAGCAGTACTTC; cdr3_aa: CASSQISGPGSTYEQYF
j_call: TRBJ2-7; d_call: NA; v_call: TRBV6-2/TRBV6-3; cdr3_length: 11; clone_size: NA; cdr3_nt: TGTGCCAGCACCAACGGGGGCGAGCAGTACTTC; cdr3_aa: CASTNGGEQYF
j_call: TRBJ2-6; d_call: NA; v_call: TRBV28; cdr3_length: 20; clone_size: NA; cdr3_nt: TGTGCCAGCAGTTTGGCGGGCCTTTGGGGCAGGGATAAAGGGGCCAACGTCCTGACTTTC; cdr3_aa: CASSLAGLWGRDKGANVLTF
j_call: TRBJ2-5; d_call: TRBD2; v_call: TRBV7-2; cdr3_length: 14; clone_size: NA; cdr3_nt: TGTGCCAGCAGCCCCGGACTAGCGTCCGAGACCCAGTACTTC; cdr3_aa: CASSPGLASETQYF
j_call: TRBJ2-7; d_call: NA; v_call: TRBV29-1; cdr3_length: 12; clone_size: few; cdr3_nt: TGCAGCGTCTGGGACAACTCCTACGAGCAGTACTTC; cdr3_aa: CSVWDNSYEQYF
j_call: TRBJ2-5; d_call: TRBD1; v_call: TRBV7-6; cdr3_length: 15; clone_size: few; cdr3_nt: TGTGCCAGCAGCTTGCTGGACAGGGGCCAAGAGACCCAGTACTTC; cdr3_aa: CASSLLDRGQETQYF
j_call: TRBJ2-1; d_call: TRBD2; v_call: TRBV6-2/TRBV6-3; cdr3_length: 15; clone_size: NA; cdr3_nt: TGTGCCAGCAGACTACTAGCGGGGGGGAGCGGTGAGCAGTTCTTC; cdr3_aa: CASRLLAGGSGEQFF
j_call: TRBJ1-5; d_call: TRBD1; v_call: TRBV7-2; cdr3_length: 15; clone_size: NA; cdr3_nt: TGTGCCAGCAGCTCGCCAGGGGGGTCTTATCAGCCCCAGCATTTT; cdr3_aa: CASSSPGGSYQPQHF
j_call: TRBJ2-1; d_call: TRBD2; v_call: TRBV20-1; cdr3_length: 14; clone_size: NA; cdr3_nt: TGCAGTGCTGCCGGGACTAGCTCCTACAATGAGCAGTTCTTC; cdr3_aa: CSAAGTSSYNEQFF
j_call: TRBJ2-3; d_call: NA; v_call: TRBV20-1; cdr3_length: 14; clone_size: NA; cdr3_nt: TGCAGTGCACACCACCGGCGGGGCACAGATACGCAGTATTTT; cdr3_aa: CSAHHRRGTDTQYF
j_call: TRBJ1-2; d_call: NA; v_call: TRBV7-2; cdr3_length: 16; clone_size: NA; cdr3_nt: TGTGCCAGCAGCCTACATGAGATGGGCCTCCCCGAGGGCTACACCTTC; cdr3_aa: CASSLHEMGLPEGYTF
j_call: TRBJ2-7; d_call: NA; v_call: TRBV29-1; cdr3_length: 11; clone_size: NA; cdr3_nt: TGCAGCGCTATGGACTCCTACGAGCAGTACTTC; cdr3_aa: CSAMDSYEQYF
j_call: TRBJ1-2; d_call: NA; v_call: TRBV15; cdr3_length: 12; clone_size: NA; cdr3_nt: TGTGCCACCGCGGTAGGGAACTATGGCTACACCTTC; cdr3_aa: CATAVGNYGYTF
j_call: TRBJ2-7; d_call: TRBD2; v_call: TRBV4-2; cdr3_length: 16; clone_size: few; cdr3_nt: TGTGCCAGCAGCCCAGGCGGGGGGGGGCTCTCCTACGAGCAGTACTTC; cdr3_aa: CASSPGGGGLSYEQYF
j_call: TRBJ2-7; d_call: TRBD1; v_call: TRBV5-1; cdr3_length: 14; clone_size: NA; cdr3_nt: TGCGCCAGCAGCCCCTGGACAGGGGGCGACGAGCAGTACTTC; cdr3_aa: CASSPWTGGDEQYF
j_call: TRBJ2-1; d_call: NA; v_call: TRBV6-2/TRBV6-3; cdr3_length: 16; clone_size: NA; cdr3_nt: TGTGCCAGCAGTTCCCTGTCCTCCGGGGGTCCCAATGAGCAGTTCTTC; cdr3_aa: CASSSLSSGGPNEQFF
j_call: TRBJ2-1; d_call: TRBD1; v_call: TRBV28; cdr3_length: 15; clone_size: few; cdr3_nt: TGTGCCAGCAGTTATGGACAGGGCCTTAGGAATGAGCAGTTCTTC; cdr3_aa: CASSYGQGLRNEQFF
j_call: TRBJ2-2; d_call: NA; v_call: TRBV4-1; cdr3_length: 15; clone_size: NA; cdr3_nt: TGCGCCAGCAGCCAAATCCCCAGCTCCCCCGGGGAGCTGTTTTTT; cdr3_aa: CASSQIPSSPGELFF